One sample yielded the 27 T cell receptor beta chains listed below, sequenced in a study of blood T cell repertoires in COVID-19. Produced via immunoSEQ multiplex PCR; TCRdb's table is partial and in-frame only. This repertoire shows 390,000 or so clones, more than 80% found once; its top ten account for approximately 1%. The sequenced material came from PBMCs or T cells enriched from blood (not recorded which). The source of these receptors is a young man who had recovered from COVID-19.

The chain's CDR3 is CASSFGQPSVGITQYF. The CDR3 region has the DNA TGTGCCAGCAGCTTCGGACAACCTTCGGTCGGTATCACCCAGTACTTC. The rearrangement links TRBV11-1 to TRBJ2-5, with D possibly being TRBD1 (5 bases). CDR3 size: 16 residues. In germline, CDR1 is SGHAT, CDR2 FQDESV (reference sequence). Trimming removed 3 bases from V and 8 bases from J, with 22 bases in between.

This rearrangement joins TRBV5-1 to TRBJ2-2, with 7 bases aligning to TRBD2. The junction had 5 bases not matched to a gene; V was cut back by 0 bases and J by 6 bases. Germline V CDR1 and CDR2: SGHRS, YFSETQ. The CDR3 runs 15 residues. In DNA, the CDR3 is TGCGCCAGCAGCTTGGCCGCAGGGAGGGCCGGGGAGCTGTTTTTT. Protein sequence: CASSLAAGRAGELFF. The whole variable domain, filled in from reference TRBV5-1 and TRBJ2-2, reads KAGVTQTPRYLIKTRGQQVTLSCSPISGHRSVSWYQQTPGQGLQFLFEYFSETQRNKGNFPGRFSGRQFSNSRSEMNVSTLELGDSALYLCASSLAAGRAGELFFGEGSRLTVL.

The gene calls are TRBV2 and TRBJ2-1, with 10 positions matching TRBD2. Looked up from germline, CDR1 is SNHLY and CDR2 is FYNNEI. This CDR3 contains 15 residues. V dropped 6 bases and J dropped 2; count of bases not matched to a gene: 4. CDR3 protein: CASRAGLAAYNEQFF. CDR3 coding DNA: TGTGCCAGCAGGGCAGGACTAGCGGCCTACAATGAGCAGTTCTTC. The full variable domain, with the rest looked up from reference TRBV2 and TRBJ2-1, is EPEVTQTPSHQVTQMGQEVILRCVPISNHLYFYWYRQILGQKVEFLVSFYNNEISEKSEIFDDQFSVERPDGSNFTLKIRSTKLEDSAMYFCASRAGLAAYNEQFFGPGTRLTVL.

This clone was observed a single time. The chain recombines TRBV28 with TRBJ2-5; 10 bases match TRBD1. V lost 7 bases, J lost 5 bases, and 10 bases stayed unmatched. In germline, CDR1 is MDHEN, CDR2 SYDVKM. The CDR3 length is 15 residues. The chain's CDR3 is CASNPTGGVLETQYF. CDR3 DNA: TGTGCCAGCAATCCGACAGGGGGCGTGTTGGAGACCCAGTACTTC.

The chain couples TRBV5-1 to TRBJ1-5; 7 bases agree with TRBD1. The CDR3 loop spans 14 amino acids. Germline CDR1 reads SGHRS; CDR2 reads YFSETQ. V lost 4 bases, J lost 5 bases, and 6 bases stayed unmatched. CDR3 nucleotide sequence: TGCGCCAGCAGCCCTTCAGGGGGGCATCAGCCCCAGCATTTT. It codes for CASSPSGGHQPQHF.

The chain couples TRBV15 to TRBJ2-2, with TRBD1 identical over 8 bases. The CDR3 totals 15 residues. The junction had 7 bases not matched to a gene; V was cut back by 4 bases and J by 6 bases. Germline-derived CDR1 and CDR2 are LNHNV and YYDKDF (reference sequence). Here the CDR3 reads CATSISQGAAGELFF. CDR3 nucleotide sequence: TGTGCCACCAGCATCTCCCAGGGGGCTGCCGGGGAGCTGTTTTTT.

This clone was seen only once. V usage is TRBV5-1 and J usage is TRBJ2-7; possibly TRBD2 for D (8 bases). This CDR3 contains 16 residues. Germline V lookup: CDR1 SGHRS, CDR2 YFSETQ. V was trimmed by 0 bases and J by 6 bases, leaving 19 bases between them. The CDR3 DNA sequence: TGCGCCAGCAGCTTGGCGGGGGGGACAGCCGTAGCCGAGCAGTACTTC. Translating it yields CASSLAGGTAVAEQYF.

The chain joins TRBV9 to TRBJ2-3; 8 bases align to TRBD2. This CDR3 comprises 15 residues. After removal of 4 bases from V and 1 base from J, the junction contained 5 bases not matched to a gene. Germline-derived CDR1 and CDR2 are SGDLS and YYNGEE. The CDR3 coding sequence is TGTGCCAGCAGCCCAACTAGCGGAGGCACAGATACGCAGTATTTT. Amino acid sequence: CASSPTSGGTDTQYF.

DNA of the CDR3: TGTGCCAGCAGCTTAGTCGAGAGGGGGGGGGCCTATAATTCACCCCTCCACTTT. Translated, it gives CASSLVERGGAYNSPLHF. The V call is TRBV11-2, the J call TRBJ1-6; tentative D call: TRBD1 (6 bases). Germline V lookup: CDR1 SGHAT, CDR2 FQNNGV. V was shortened by 1 base and J by 2 bases, with 15 bases between the two germline ends. This CDR3 spans 18 amino acids.

This sequence joins TRBV7-8 and TRBJ2-5; 8 bases line up with TRBD1. V trimming: 5 bases; J trimming: 5 bases; junction bases outside the gene matches: 7. Germline V gives CDR1 SGHVS, CDR2 FQNEAQ. CDR3 size: 14 residues. DNA of the CDR3: TGTGCCAGCAGCAGCCGGGACAGGACGGAGACCCAGTACTTC. Residues: CASSSRDRTETQYF.

This sequence joins TRBV7-2 and TRBJ1-5; a weak D match, TRBD1 (6 bases). This CDR3 comprises 13 residues. Per the germline V gene, CDR1 is SGHTA and CDR2 is FQGNSA. V was clipped by 3 bases and J by 7 bases, with 10 bases between them. DNA of the CDR3: TGTGCCAGCAGCTTGAGGGGGTGGCAGCCCCAGCATTTT. Encoded protein: CASSLRGWQPQHF.

The chain links TRBV9 to TRBJ1-2; 10 nucleotides agree with TRBD1. The CDR3 is 14 residues long. Trimming cost V 5 bases and J 8 bases; bases outside gene matches: 9. Germline V CDR1 and CDR2: SGDLS, YYNGEE. The CDR3 region is CASSQPTGGWGYTF. The CDR3 DNA is TGTGCCAGCAGTCAACCGACAGGGGGCTGGGGCTACACCTTC.

This clone is a singleton in its sample. The chain links TRBV6-5 to TRBJ1-6, with TRBD1 as a possible D gene (6 bases). Germline V gene sequence: CDR1 MNHEY, CDR2 SVGAGI. This CDR3 is 15 amino acids long. The germline V and J ends were trimmed by 2 bases and 8 bases, with 13 bases remaining between them. In nucleotides, the CDR3 is TGTGCCAGCAGTTACGTCGACAGGTCGGATTCACCCCTCCACTTT. Encoded protein: CASSYVDRSDSPLHF.

This chain uses TRBV19 with TRBJ1-5; TRBD1 aligns across 12 bases. J gave up 3 bases and V 7 bases, and 16 bases lay outside the gene matches. The length of the CDR3 is 19 residues. Germline V CDR1 and CDR2: LNHDA, SQIVND (reference sequence). The CDR3 region has the DNA TGTGCCAGTAACCTTGCCCGGGACAGGGGGCGGAAGCACAATCAGCCCCAGCATTTT. As protein: CASNLARDRGRKHNQPQHF.

This chain connects TRBV28 to TRBJ2-7; TRBD1 might be the D (6 bases). The CDR3 loop spans 13 amino acids. CDR1 is MDHEN, CDR2 SYDVKM, per germline. V lost 5 bases and J lost 1, with 9 bases in between. The CDR3 region has the DNA TGTGCCAGCAGTATACAGGGTTCCTACGAGCAGTACTTC. As protein: CASSIQGSYEQYF. Supplemented by reference TRBV28 and TRBJ2-7, the full variable domain reads DVKVTQSSRYLVKRTGEKVFLECVQDMDHENMFWYRQDPGLGLRLIYFSYDVKMKEKGDIPEGYSVSREKKERFSLILESASTNQTSMYLCASSIQGSYEQYFGPGTRLTVT.

This clone has just one count. The gene calls are TRBV18 and TRBJ1-5, with 8 positions matching TRBD1. V shed 0 bases, J shed 3 bases, and the junction held 1 base outside the gene matches. Germline CDR1 reads KGHSH; CDR2 reads LQKENI. The CDR3 spans 15 residues. CDR3 coding DNA: TGTGCCAGCTCACCACCGGGACAGGTCAATCAGCCCCAGCATTTT. Protein: CASSPPGQVNQPQHF.

The genes are TRBV6-5 and TRBJ1-5, with D possibly matching TRBD1 (6 bases). The CDR3 loop spans 15 amino acids. Trimming stripped 8 bases from V and 0 bases from J, with 14 bases between. CDR1 and CDR2 from the germline V gene are MNHEY and SVGAGI. The CDR3 protein is CASFTSRGSNQPQHF. The CDR3 DNA reads TGTGCCAGCTTCACATCCAGGGGTAGCAATCAGCCCCAGCATTTT.

As to this clone: This sample also contains other DNA sequences that code for the same CDR3. The chain recombines TRBV5-1 with TRBJ2-1; TRBD2 matches at 10 bases. Trimming took 4 bases from V and 4 from J; bases not matched to a gene: 2. This CDR3 is 14 amino acids long. Germline CDR1 is SGHRS and CDR2 is YFSETQ. The CDR3, as DNA: TGCGCCAGCAGCCCTAGCGGGGGTTACAATGAGCAGTTCTTC. Translation gives CASSPSGGYNEQFF.

This chain joins TRBV6-5 and TRBJ1-1; TRBD1 matches 9 bases. CDR3 length: 14 residues. CDR1 MNHEY and CDR2 SVGAGI come from the germline V gene. Germline trimming cut 6 bases from V and 5 bases from J; bases unmatched to any gene: 7. This CDR3 is CASRLTGGGTEAFF. CDR3 DNA sequence: TGTGCCAGCAGACTGACAGGGGGTGGAACTGAAGCTTTCTTT.

The gene calls are TRBV30 and TRBJ2-1; TRBD2 matches 12 bases. The germline CDR1 and CDR2 sequences are GTSNPN and SVGIG (reference sequence). V dropped 1 base and J dropped 12; count of bases not matched to a gene: 7. The CDR3 is made up of 14 amino acids. In DNA, the CDR3 is TGTGCCTGGAGTGGGCGGACTAGCGGGATACCGCAGTTCTTC. This translates into CAWSGRTSGIPQFF.

The rearrangement joins TRBV27 to TRBJ2-7; TRBD1 agrees at 9 bases. The CDR3 length is 13 residues. Germline V CDR1 and CDR2: MNHEY, SMNVEV (reference sequence). Trimming at V came to 5 bases and at J to 6 bases, leaving 5 bases not matched to a gene. CDR3 amino acids: CASSRQGESEQYF. In DNA form, the CDR3 reads TGTGCCAGCAGTCGACAGGGGGAAAGCGAGCAGTACTTC.

In this sample, this clone turned up a few times. The rearrangement links TRBV6-2 or TRBV6-3 to TRBJ1-5; D may be TRBD1 (5 bases). The CDR3 is 16 residues long. The ends were cut back, 5 bases at V and 3 bases at J, with 17 bases in the middle. The germline V gene encodes CDR1 MNHEY and CDR2 SVGEGT. The CDR3 DNA follows: TGTGCCAGCAGTAATTTTGGGGGGATGAACAATCAGCCCCAGCATTTT. It yields the protein CASSNFGGMNNQPQHF.

The gene calls are TRBV15 and TRBJ1-3, with 7 positions matching TRBD1. The CDR3 extends over 16 amino acids. Germline V gene sequence: CDR1 LNHNV, CDR2 YYDKDF (reference sequence). J lost 0 bases, V lost 0 bases, and 2 bases had no gene match. The CDR3 DNA reads TGTGCCACCAGCAGAGATCCAGGGGGCTCTGGAAACACCATATATTTT. Encoded protein: CATSRDPGGSGNTIYF.

This chain uses TRBV28 with TRBJ2-1, with TRBD2 matching over 15 bases. CDR1 and CDR2 from the germline V gene are MDHEN and SYDVKM. The J segment lost 10 bases and the V segment lost 5 bases, leaving 9 bases of the junction unmatched. This CDR3 has 16 amino acids. The CDR3 region has the DNA TGTGCCAGCAGTATACCGGGACTAGCGGGAGGAGGCGAGCAGTTCTTC. Its translation is CASSIPGLAGGGEQFF.

V usage is TRBV19 and J usage is TRBJ2-7, with 9 bases that match TRBD1. Germline V CDR1 and CDR2: LNHDA, SQIVND (reference sequence). J lost 4 bases, V lost 4 bases, and 8 bases had no gene match. This CDR3 contains 15 residues. The CDR3 protein is CASSRAGTGPYEQYF. CDR3 in DNA: TGTGCCAGTAGTAGAGCCGGGACAGGGCCGTACGAGCAGTACTTC.

The chain uses TRBV7-9 and TRBJ1-2; a possible D gene is TRBD1 (5 bases). Germline CDR1 is SEHNR and CDR2 is FQNEAQ (reference sequence). V was trimmed by 1 base and J by 3 bases, leaving 15 bases between them. The CDR3 extends over 16 amino acids. The CDR3 sequence: CASSLEGVKDYYGYTF. CDR3 bases: TGTGCCAGCAGCTTAGAAGGGGTAAAAGATTACTATGGCTACACCTTC.

The chain has TRBV24-1 and TRBJ1-2; D gene unclear. CDR3 length equals 14 residues. Germline V gives CDR1 KGHDR, CDR2 SFDVKD. The V end was cut by 0 bases, the J end by 3 bases, with 7 bases between. The CDR3 here is CATSDLNRDYGYTF. CDR3 nucleotide sequence: TGTGCCACCAGTGATTTGAACAGAGACTATGGCTACACCTTC.